These 26 T cell receptor beta chains share one sample of origin, sequenced in a study of beta chain features in type 1 diabetes. Study-level findings and limits: A moderate, significant TCRB CDR3 shortening appeared in type 1 diabetes across four CD4+ subsets.

TCRB transcripts that were expressed got sequenced, as all of the isolated RNA had been reverse transcribed. Assay: immunoSEQ multiplex PCR; the TCRdb copy retains only in-frame clones and omits some. The sample contains 140,000 or so clones, around an eighth of which appear only once. These receptors lack a known antigen. The sequencing input was central memory CD4+ T cells from blood. All receptors derive from a man aged 18 to 29 with type 1 diabetes.

As to this clone: The sample holds other DNA sequences that translate to the same CDR3. This chain uses TRBV6-1 with TRBJ2-7; D might be TRBD1 or TRBD2, each matching 5 bases. The CDR3 is made up of 13 amino acids. From germline, CDR1 is MNHNS and CDR2 SASEGT. V lost 6 bases and J 3 bases, leaving 12 bases between the germline ends. The CDR3 DNA reads as TGTGCCAGCAGCCGGGACGCGGACTACGAGCAGTACTTC. This sequence encodes CASSRDADYEQYF.

This chain uses TRBV29-1 with TRBJ2-6; a weak D match, TRBD2 (5 bases). The V end was cut by 7 bases, the J end by 0 bases, with 13 bases between. Germline CDR1 and CDR2: SQVTM and ANQGSEA. The CDR3 has 15 amino acids. CDR3 bases: TGCAGCGCCCGGGGAACTGACTCTGGGGCCAACGTCCTGACTTTC. Translated, it gives CSARGTDSGANVLTF. The variable domain in full, completed from reference TRBV29-1 and TRBJ2-6, reads SAVISQKPSRDICQRGTSLTIQCQVDSQVTMMFWYRQQPGQSLTLIATANQGSEATYESGFVIDKFPISRPNLTFSTLTVSNMSPEDSSIYLCSARGTDSGANVLTFGAGSRLTVL.

The chain employs TRBV6-5 and TRBJ2-6; D is possibly TRBD1 or TRBD2 (5 bases each). The CDR3 runs to 13 residues. Trimming removed 2 bases from V and 9 bases from J, with 8 bases in between. CDR1 is MNHEY and CDR2 is SVGAGI in the germline V gene. CDR3 sequence (DNA): TGTGCCAGCAGTTACGGGGACCTCAACGTCCTGACTTTC. Its protein product is CASSYGDLNVLTF.

This clone was counted between two and nine times. The rearrangement joins TRBV2 to TRBJ2-5; D ambiguous. Germline V gene data show CDR1 as SNHLY and CDR2 as FYNNEI. CDR3 length: 11 amino acids. V lost 5 bases, J lost 4 bases, and 5 bases lay in between. The CDR3: CASSKGETQYF. CDR3 in DNA: TGTGCCAGCAGTAAGGGAGAGACCCAGTACTTC. The variable domain in full, with the rest retrieved from reference TRBV2 and TRBJ2-5, is EPEVTQTPSHQVTQMGQEVILRCVPISNHLYFYWYRQILGQKVEFLVSFYNNEISEKSEIFDDQFSVERPDGSNFTLKIRSTKLEDSAMYFCASSKGETQYFGPGTRLLVL.

Many counts were recorded for this clone. The chain combines TRBV28 with TRBJ1-2, with 12 bases fitting TRBD1. The germline gives CDR1 MDHEN, CDR2 SYDVKM. This CDR3 comprises 14 residues. The V and J ends lost 6 bases and 4 bases, in that order; junction bases with no gene match: 3. CDR3 region: CASRKGQGAYGYTF. Written as DNA, the CDR3 is TGTGCCAGCAGGAAGGGACAGGGGGCCTATGGCTACACCTTC.

In its sample, this clone was seen many times. The chain has TRBV7-2 and TRBJ2-5; TRBD2 is a possible D gene (5 bases). Between the trimmed V and J ends, which lost 2 bases and 4 bases, there was a span of 8 bases. CDR3 length: 13 residues. In germline, CDR1 is SGHTA, CDR2 FQGNSA. The CDR3 DNA follows: TGTGCCAGCAGCTTAAATGGAGGAGAGACCCAGTACTTC. Protein product: CASSLNGGETQYF.

This clone has more than one count but fewer than ten. CDR3 loop: CASSIEGQGRNTEAFF. The CDR3 DNA sequence: TGTGCCAGTAGTATAGAGGGGCAGGGGCGGAACACTGAAGCTTTCTTT. The chain joins TRBV19 to TRBJ1-1, with D possibly being TRBD1 (6 bases). This CDR3 contains 16 residues. Germline lookup yields CDR1 LNHDA and CDR2 SQIVND (reference sequence). V shed 0 bases and J shed 1 base, with 12 bases lying between them.

The chain has TRBV7-9 and TRBJ1-6; no firm D call. Germline V lookup: CDR1 SEHNR, CDR2 FQNEAQ (reference sequence). The ends were cut back, 2 bases at V and 10 bases at J, with 15 bases in the middle. The CDR3 extends over 15 amino acids. The chain's CDR3 is CASSLLEALYSPLHF. Here the CDR3 DNA reads TGTGCCAGCAGCTTATTGGAGGCCCTGTACTCACCCCTCCACTTT.

This clone has just a few counts. The J gene is TRBJ2-5, the V gene TRBV29-1, with D perhaps TRBD2 (7 bases). The CDR3 length is 15 residues. Germline V CDR1 and CDR2: SQVTM, ANQGSEA. V lost 2 bases to trimming and J lost 2 bases, with 15 bases between them. The CDR3 bases are TGCAGCGTTGAAAGGAGGGGGGGATCACAAGAGACCCAGTACTTC. It codes for CSVERRGGSQETQYF.

This clone has a handful of counts. This chain uses TRBV7-8 with TRBJ1-4; a possible D gene is TRBD1 (5 bases). The germline V gene has CDR1 SGHVS and CDR2 FQNEAQ. The CDR3 is 17 residues long. V was pared by 3 bases and J by 7 bases, with 21 bases between. Here the CDR3 DNA reads TGTGCCAGCAGCTTTGAAGGGGCGGGAATCTGGCGTGAAAAACTGTTTTTT. Translating it yields CASSFEGAGIWREKLFF.

This chain connects TRBV18 to TRBJ1-3; a possible D gene is TRBD1 (5 bases). Germline CDR1 is KGHSH and CDR2 is LQKENI. V gave up 2 bases and J gave up 0 bases, with 14 bases separating them. This CDR3 contains 17 residues. DNA for the CDR3: TGTGCCAGCTCACCATCGGGACCTTCGAACTCTGGAAACACCATATATTTT. It translates to CASSPSGPSNSGNTIYF.

A few counts support this clone. The sample contains more than one DNA sequence encoding this CDR3. The chain carries TRBV2 and TRBJ2-7; D ambiguous. The CDR3 extends over 11 amino acids. Trimming left V 4 bases short and J 4 bases short, with 5 bases between. In germline, CDR1 is SNHLY, CDR2 FYNNEI. The CDR3 sequence is CASSGSYEQYF. For the CDR3, the DNA is TGTGCCAGCAGTGGATCGTACGAGCAGTACTTC.

The J gene is TRBJ1-1, the V gene TRBV29-1, with D perhaps matching TRBD1 (6 bases). CDR3 size: 15 residues. Germline V gene lookup returns CDR1 SQVTM and CDR2 ANQGSEA. V lost 1 base, J lost 3 bases, and 15 bases lay in between. The CDR3 DNA reads as TGCAGCGTTGAAGGATTCGCGGGGGCGGACACTGAAGCTTTCTTT. It encodes CSVEGFAGADTEAFF.

The chain carries TRBV7-9 and TRBJ2-3; 8 bases fit TRBD2. CDR3 length: 16 residues. The V gene's germline CDR1 is SEHNR and CDR2 FQNEAQ (reference sequence). The trim removed 5 bases at V and 5 bases at J, leaving 12 bases unmatched. For the CDR3, the DNA is TGTGCCAGCAGCGACGGGGGGGACCCCGCGAGAGATACGCAGTATTTT. Encoded protein: CASSDGGDPARDTQYF.

This clone was observed a few times. This sequence joins TRBV25-1 and TRBJ1-4; the D gene is possibly TRBD1 (5 bases). The germline V gene encodes CDR1 MGHDK and CDR2 SYGVNS. V gave up 2 bases and J gave up 5 bases, with 15 bases separating them. CDR3 length equals 16 residues. This CDR3 is CASSEGQGGFNEKLFF. The CDR3 DNA sequence: TGTGCCAGCAGTGAAGGTCAGGGTGGATTCAATGAAAAACTGTTTTTT.

CDR3: CASSHSGTGNTIYF. The CDR3, as DNA: TGTGCCAGCAGCCACTCAGGGACTGGAAACACCATATATTTT. The rearrangement uses TRBV7-9 and TRBJ1-3, with a tentative D call TRBD1 (5 bases). V was shortened by 5 bases and J by 2 bases, with 10 bases between the two germline ends. This CDR3 spans 14 amino acids. Germline V gives CDR1 SEHNR, CDR2 FQNEAQ (reference sequence).

Only a few counts were recorded for this clone. This rearrangement joins TRBV7-6 to TRBJ2-1; TRBD2 might be the D (6 bases). V lost 1 base and J 7 bases, leaving 14 bases between the germline ends. Germline CDR1 SGHVS, CDR2 FNYEAQ. The CDR3 has 15 amino acids. CDR3 region: CASSLVGGEINEQFF. CDR3 coding DNA: TGTGCCAGCAGCTTAGTCGGGGGTGAAATAAATGAGCAGTTCTTC.

The gene calls are TRBV5-8 and TRBJ2-6, with D perhaps matching TRBD1 (5 bases). The germline V and J ends were trimmed by 4 bases and 4 bases, with 15 bases remaining between them. This CDR3 comprises 16 residues. Germline values: CDR1 SGHTS, CDR2 YDEGEE. CDR3 DNA sequence: TGTGCCAGCAGCCGTCCCCCTGGGGCCGGGGCCAACGTCCTGACTTTC. This sequence encodes CASSRPPGAGANVLTF.

This clone was detected a few times. The gene calls are TRBV6-1 and TRBJ1-5; D gene ambiguous. Looked up from germline, CDR1 is MNHNS and CDR2 is SASEGT. The CDR3 is 18 amino acids. With 4 bases removed from V and 0 bases from J, the gap between germline ends came to 19 bases. The CDR3 DNA is TGTGCCAGCAGTGTTTCTGAGTGGGCAGGCCTTAGCAATCAGCCCCAGCATTTT. Translated: CASSVSEWAGLSNQPQHF.

The chain employs TRBV7-3 and TRBJ2-2; D is perhaps TRBD1 or TRBD2 (6 bases each). Germline assignment: CDR1 SGHTA and CDR2 FQGTGA. V was cut by 1 base and J by 3 bases, with 12 bases left in between. The CDR3 is 16 amino acids. The CDR3 bases are TGTGCCAGCAGCTTAATCCCGGGGGCTGACACCGGGGAGCTGTTTTTT. Protein product: CASSLIPGADTGELFF. Combining the CDR3 with reference TRBV7-3 and TRBJ2-2 gives the whole variable domain GAGVSQTPSNKVTEKGKYVELRCDPISGHTALYWYRQSLGQGPEFLIYFQGTGAADDSGLPNDRFFAVRPEGSVSTLKIQRTERGDSAVYLCASSLIPGADTGELFFGEGSRLTVL.

This clone was counted a few times. The chain links TRBV18 to TRBJ2-1; maybe TRBD2 (5 bases). This CDR3 is 14 amino acids long. Germline V CDR1 and CDR2: KGHSH, LQKENI. V gave up 0 bases and J gave up 8 bases, with 11 bases separating them. The CDR3 DNA follows: TGTGCCAGCTCACCACCCAACGGGAACCATGAGCAGTTCTTC. Its translation is CASSPPNGNHEQFF.

This clone was picked up many times. The gene calls are TRBV7-9 and TRBJ2-4; the D is unclear. Deletions cut 5 bases from V and 8 bases from J, with 7 bases between. There are 11 residues in the CDR3. Looked up from germline, CDR1 is SEHNR and CDR2 is FQNEAQ (reference sequence). In DNA, the CDR3 is TGTGCCAGCAGCCGTTCGGACATTCAGTACTTC. Protein product: CASSRSDIQYF.

This clone has a handful of counts. The chain couples TRBV6-5 to TRBJ1-1; D perhaps matches TRBD1 (5 bases). The V gene's germline CDR1 is MNHEY and CDR2 SVGAGI. Between the trimmed V and J ends, which lost 4 bases and 5 bases, there was a span of 14 bases. The CDR3 consists of 14 residues. In DNA, the CDR3 is TGTGCCAGCAGTTTCCAGGGAGGTCGGACTGAAGCTTTCTTT. Its protein is CASSFQGGRTEAFF.

This clone has more than one count but fewer than ten. This chain connects TRBV28 to TRBJ2-7; D is unresolved. Trimming shortened V by 10 bases and J by 5 bases, and 15 bases separated the two germline ends. The CDR3 spans 12 residues. Germline V gene lookup returns CDR1 MDHEN and CDR2 SYDVKM. The CDR3 coding sequence is TGTGCCACCCTACGCTGGGCGGACGAGCAGTACTTC. Its protein product is CATLRWADEQYF.

V gene TRBV30 combines with J gene TRBJ2-5; D unclear. Germline CDR1 GTSNPN, CDR2 SVGIG (reference sequence). This CDR3 has 14 residues. V was shortened by 8 bases and J by 5 bases, with 21 bases between the two germline ends. The CDR3 region has the DNA TGTGCCATCCAGGAGCCAACAAGCCGGGAGACCCAGTACTTC. It encodes CAIQEPTSRETQYF.

There are a few counts of this clone. One end of the junction varies from germline; a read error may be responsible. The rearrangement joins TRBV18 to TRBJ2-1, with 7 bases fitting TRBD2. Germline loops: CDR1 KGHSH, CDR2 LQKENI. The CDR3 is made up of 14 amino acids. CDR3 sequence (DNA): TGTGCCAGCGCACCACCGGGACTACCGAATGAGCAGTTCTTC. This translates into CASAPPGLPNEQFF.